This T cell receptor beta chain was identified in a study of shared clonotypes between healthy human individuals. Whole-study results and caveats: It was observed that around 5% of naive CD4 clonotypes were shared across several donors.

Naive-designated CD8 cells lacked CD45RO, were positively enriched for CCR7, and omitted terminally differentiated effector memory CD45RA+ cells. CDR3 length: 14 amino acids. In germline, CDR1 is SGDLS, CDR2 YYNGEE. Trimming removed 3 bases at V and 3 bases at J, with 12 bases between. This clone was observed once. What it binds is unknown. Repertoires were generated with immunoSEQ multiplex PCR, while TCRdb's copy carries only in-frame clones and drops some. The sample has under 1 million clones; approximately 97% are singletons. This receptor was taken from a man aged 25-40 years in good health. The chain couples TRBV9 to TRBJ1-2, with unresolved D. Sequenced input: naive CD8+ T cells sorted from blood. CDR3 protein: CASSAGTGDYGYTF. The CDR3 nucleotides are TGTGCCAGCAGCGCGGGCACTGGGGACTATGGCTACACCTTC.